This T cell receptor beta chain originates from a study of T-cell reconstitution after alpha-beta-depleted transplantation in children. The TCRbeta library incorporated unique molecular identifiers. MiXCR, applied by TCRdb to the PCR reads, yields one record per CDR3 protein. In the table there are around 110,000 distinct CDR3 sequences, 10% of which are singletons. Per the germline V gene, CDR1 is DFQATT and CDR2 is SNEGSKA (reference sequence). The V end lost 3 bases, the J end lost 0 bases, and 9 bases lay between the germline ends. The length of the CDR3 is 13 residues. The starting material was PBMCs, obtained before TCRalphabeta/CD19-depleted stem cell transplant. The TCR originated in a boy aged 2-15 years with acute lymphoblastic leukemia, due to receive a stem cell transplant. The chain uses TRBV20-1 and TRBJ2-7; the D is unclear. The CDR3 DNA sequence: TGCAGTGCTAGTCTGCCTAGCTCCTACGAGCAGTACTTC. Protein: CSASLPSSYEQYF.